Detailed here is one T cell receptor (beta chain). The sample comes from a study of T cells after somatic rescue of genetic block. Generated by immunoSEQ multiplex PCR, the TCRdb table keeps only in-frame clones and is missing some. The table lists 65,000 to 70,000 clones, roughly 90% of them singletons, with approximately 2.9% in the top ten. CDR1 and CDR2 (germline): KGHSH, LQKENI. The CDR3 runs 15 residues. V gave up 4 bases and J gave up 4 bases; unmatched junction bases: 9. Source material: peripheral blood mononuclear cells (PBMCs). This clonotype was obtained from a man aged 35-49 years. The chain joins TRBV18 to TRBJ1-1; TRBD1 aligns across 7 bases. CDR3 residues: CASSLIDRVGTEAFF. The DNA of the CDR3 is TGTGCCAGCTCACTGATAGACAGGGTGGGCACTGAAGCTTTCTTT.